Sequencing of this T cell receptor (beta chain) was carried out in a study of blood T cell repertoires in COVID-19. Study context: The analysed material was cDNA or gDNA that came from T cells, B-cell-depleted T cells, or PBMCs.

Trimming shortened V by 1 base and J by 6 bases, and 22 bases separated the two germline ends. Germline CDR1 and CDR2: MGHRA and YSYEKL. The CDR3 runs 17 residues. Original methodology: Nucleated cell number was recorded as an estimate derived from reference gene primer amplification. Some clones are missing from TCRdb's copy, which holds only in-frame ones; the method was immunoSEQ multiplex PCR. The DNA gave D and trimming, while V, J and clone size come from that table. The repertoire includes around 170,000 clones, 80% to 90% of them detected once, and 3% to 4% sits in the top ten. The sequence came from a woman in her 70s with acute or convalescent COVID-19. The rearrangement links TRBV4-1 to TRBJ2-7; D may be TRBD2 (6 bases). Sequencing was carried out using peripheral blood. CDR3 bases: TGCGCCAGCAGCCAAGGAATACAGCCCGGGAGTACGGCCGAGCAGTACTTC. Its protein is CASSQGIQPGSTAEQYF.